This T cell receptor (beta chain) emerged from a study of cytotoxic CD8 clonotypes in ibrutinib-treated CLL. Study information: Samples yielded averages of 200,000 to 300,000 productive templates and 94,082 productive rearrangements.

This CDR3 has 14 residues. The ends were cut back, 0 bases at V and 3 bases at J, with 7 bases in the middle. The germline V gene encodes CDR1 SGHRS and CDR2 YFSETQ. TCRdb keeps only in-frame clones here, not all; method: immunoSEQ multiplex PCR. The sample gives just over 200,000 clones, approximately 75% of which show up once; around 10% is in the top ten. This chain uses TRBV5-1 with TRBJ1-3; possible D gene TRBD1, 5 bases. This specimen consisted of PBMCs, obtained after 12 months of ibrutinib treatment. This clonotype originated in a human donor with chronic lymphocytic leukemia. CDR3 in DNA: TGCGCCAGCAGCTTGGCAGGGTTTGGAAACACCATATATTTT. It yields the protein CASSLAGFGNTIYF.